Listed below are T cell receptor beta chains from one sample, sequenced in a study of T-cell reconstitution after alpha-beta-depleted transplantation in children. TCRdb reprocessed the PCR reads with MiXCR, giving one entry per CDR3 protein. Of 700,000 to 950,000 distinct CDR3 sequences detected, 16% appear once; the ten largest clones hold approximately 5%. Specimen: PBMCs, mostly from graft donor cells, collected 360 days after TCRalphabeta/CD19-depleted stem cell transplant. The receptors were gathered from a male patient younger than 18 who had a stem cell transplant for acute lymphoblastic leukemia, so the T cells may come from the graft donor. The CDR3 runs from the conserved cysteine through the conserved F or W. Fields, in order: D gene, J gene, clone size, V gene, CDR3 protein, CDR3 DNA. D genes are given only for firm matches. Where a row states a size, it is once, few, many or the class of an expanded clone; other rows omit it.

>NA|TRBJ2-1|few|TRBV27
CASSGLGAYNEQFF
TGTGCCAGCAGCGGGCTGGGGGCCTACAATGAGCAGTTCTTC
>NA|TRBJ2-7|NA|TRBV18
CASSPPRGLGVSSYEQYF
TGTGCCAGCTCACCACCGAGGGGTTTGGGGGTGAGCTCCTACGAGCAGTACTTC
>TRBD2|TRBJ2-1|NA|TRBV5-1
CASSFPRAGGYNEQFF
TGCGCCAGCAGCTTCCCTAGGGCGGGAGGCTACAATGAGCAGTTCTTC
>NA|TRBJ1-3|NA|TRBV4-1
CASSQDIRDGNTIYF
TGCGCCAGCAGCCAAGATATAAGGGACGGAAACACCATATATTTT
>NA|TRBJ2-1|NA|TRBV19
CASTIWGASYNEQFF
TGTGCCAGTACAATCTGGGGGGCGTCCTACAATGAGCAGTTCTTC
>TRBD1|TRBJ1-1|many|TRBV5-1
CASSRTGGNTEAFF
TGTGCCAGTAGCCGGACAGGGGGGAACACTGAAGCTTTCTTT
>TRBD2|TRBJ2-5|NA|TRBV7-7
CASSYSGSAETQYF
TGTGCCAGCAGTTATAGCGGGAGTGCTGAGACCCAGTACTTC
>TRBD2|TRBJ2-1|few|TRBV6-1
CASRTSGVREQFF
TGTGCCAGCAGGACTAGCGGGGTCAGAGAGCAGTTCTTC
>NA|TRBJ2-1|few|TRBV5-1
CASSVTGINEQFF
TGCGCCAGCAGCGTAACAGGTATCAATGAGCAGTTCTTC
>NA|TRBJ2-5|few|TRBV5-1
CASSVLGGKETQYF
TGCGCCAGCAGCGTACTAGGAGGCAAAGAGACCCAGTACTTC
>NA|TRBJ2-3|NA|TRBV4-1
CASSHVGRGTDTQYF
TGCGCCAGCAGCCACGTCGGACGGGGCACAGATACGCAGTATTTT
>NA|TRBJ2-7|many|TRBV9
CASSVATHHEQYF
TGTGCCAGCAGCGTCGCGACTCACCACGAGCAGTACTTC
>NA|TRBJ2-3|many|TRBV12-3/TRBV12-4
CATAALEGTDTQYF
TGTGCCACAGCTGCCTTGGAGGGCACAGATACGCAGTATTTT
>TRBD1|TRBJ2-1|few|TRBV7-9
CASIHARGNEQFF
TGTGCCAGCATCCACGCCAGGGGGAATGAGCAGTTCTTC
>TRBD2|TRBJ2-1|many|TRBV7-8
CASSRTPSGDSYNEQFF
TGTGCCAGCAGCCGAACCCCTAGCGGGGACTCCTACAATGAGCAGTTCTTC
>NA|TRBJ1-2|NA|TRBV9
CASSVEYYGYTF
TGTGCCAGCAGCGTAGAGTACTATGGCTACACCTTC
>TRBD1|TRBJ1-2|NA|TRBV11-2
CASSFPGTGSGYTF
TGTGCCAGCAGCTTTCCCGGGACAGGGAGCGGCTACACCTTC
>NA|TRBJ2-1|NA|TRBV3-1
CASSPQTSLANNEQFF
TGTGCCAGCAGCCCGCAAACTAGCTTAGCAAACAATGAGCAGTTCTTC
>TRBD2|TRBJ2-1|many|TRBV13
CASSLDPGLAGSEQFF
TGTGCCAGCAGCTTAGACCCTGGACTAGCGGGAAGTGAGCAGTTCTTC
>TRBD2|TRBJ2-1|NA|TRBV5-1
CASSLVSSGIYNEQFF
TGCGCCAGCAGCTTGGTTAGTAGCGGGATCTACAATGAGCAGTTCTTC
>NA|TRBJ2-5|many|TRBV6-5
CASSYSPHGGDQYF
TGTGCCAGCAGTTACTCTCCCCATGGGGGCGACCAGTACTTC
>NA|TRBJ2-6|NA|TRBV4-1
CASSTMGPGANVLTF
TGCGCCAGCAGTACCATGGGGCCTGGGGCCAACGTCCTGACTTTC
>TRBD2|TRBJ2-1|NA|TRBV20-1
CSARDPSGTSGFNEQFF
TGCAGTGCTAGAGATCCTTCCGGGACTAGCGGGTTCAATGAGCAGTTCTTC
>TRBD2|TRBJ2-1|NA|TRBV5-5
CASSLGLAGWNEQFF
TGTGCCAGCAGCCTGGGACTAGCGGGGTGGAATGAGCAGTTCTTC
>NA|TRBJ2-7|NA|TRBV12-3/TRBV12-4
CASTLKGYSYEQYF
TGTGCCAGCACCCTCAAGGGCTACTCCTACGAGCAGTACTTC
>NA|TRBJ2-1|few|TRBV5-4
CASSPGGATSYNEQFF
TGTGCCAGCAGTCCAGGAGGGGCAACCTCCTACAATGAGCAGTTCTTC
>NA|TRBJ1-1|few|TRBV12-3/TRBV12-4
CASSFGQGGPEAFF
TGTGCCAGCAGTTTCGGGCAGGGTGGGCCTGAAGCTTTCTTT
>NA|TRBJ1-5|NA|TRBV5-1
CASSFLGLSNQPQHF
TGCGCCAGCAGCTTTCTGGGGCTTAGCAATCAGCCCCAGCATTTT
>TRBD1|TRBJ2-5|few|TRBV5-1
CASSYDRGLETQYF
TGCGCCAGCAGCTACGACAGGGGGCTGGAGACCCAGTACTTC
>NA|TRBJ2-7|many|TRBV20-1
CSARDVTVSYEQYF
TGCAGTGCTAGAGATGTGACAGTATCCTACGAGCAGTACTTC
>TRBD2|TRBJ2-1|few|TRBV6-2/TRBV6-3
CASSGGLAANEQFF
TGTGCCAGCAGTGGGGGACTAGCGGCTAATGAGCAGTTCTTC
>TRBD2|TRBJ2-7|few|TRBV9
CASSFGLAVTYEQYF
TGTGCCAGCAGCTTTGGACTAGCGGTAACCTACGAGCAGTACTTC
>NA|TRBJ2-5|NA|TRBV3-1
CASSPLILQETQYF
TGTGCCAGCAGCCCCCTGATTCTACAAGAGACCCAGTACTTC
>NA|TRBJ2-3|few|TRBV5-1
CASTLGPSTDTQYF
TGCGCCAGCACGCTAGGGCCTAGCACAGATACGCAGTATTTT
>TRBD2|TRBJ2-7|NA|TRBV5-1
CASSLRLAGVGSYEQYF
TGCGCCAGCAGCTTGCGACTAGCGGGAGTTGGATCCTACGAGCAGTACTTC
>TRBD1|TRBJ2-1|NA|TRBV5-6
CASSLVRDRAYNEQFF
TGTGCCAGCAGCTTGGTCCGGGACAGGGCCTACAATGAGCAGTTCTTC
>TRBD2|TRBJ2-7|NA|TRBV5-1
CASSLLRGRTSGAYEQYF
TGCGCCAGCAGCTTGCTCAGGGGGCGAACTAGCGGGGCCTACGAGCAGTACTTC
>TRBD2|TRBJ2-3|NA|TRBV5-4
CASSYPTSAPTDTQYF
TGTGCCAGCAGCTACCCCACTAGCGCACCCACAGATACGCAGTATTTT
>NA|TRBJ2-5|few|TRBV5-1
CASSLLRGLETQYF
TGCGCCAGCAGCTTGTTGAGGGGCTTGGAGACCCAGTACTTC
>TRBD1|TRBJ2-7|NA|TRBV11-2
CASSLAPDRVEQYF
TGTGCCAGCAGCTTAGCCCCTGACAGGGTTGAGCAGTACTTC
>TRBD1|TRBJ1-5|NA|TRBV28
CASSLAGGAHQPQHF
TGTGCCAGCAGTTTAGCAGGGGGCGCCCACCAGCCCCAGCATTTT